The clone carrying this T cell receptor (beta chain) has a count of ten or more. Treatment of the sample: some 19 received Ad26.COV2.S at low or high dose, single or two shots; several received placebo; per-sample allocation not given. Sample collection was performed on day 63 after the first vaccine or placebo injection. This entry belongs to a study of Ad26.COV2.S vaccination and SARS-CoV-2 variants. Only in-frame clones appear in the TCRdb table, and some are missing; sequencing was by immunoSEQ multiplex PCR. There are approximately 410,000 clones in the sample; around 89% occur only once, and approximately 4% lies in the top ten. CDR3 length: 15 residues. The germline gives CDR1 MNHEY, CDR2 SMNVEV (reference sequence). After removal of 6 bases from V and 8 bases from J, the junction contained 13 bases not matched to a gene.

The chain couples TRBV27 to TRBJ2-1; 7 positions agree with TRBD1. Source: peripheral blood, taken in a trial of Ad26.COV2.S vaccine versus placebo. This sequence originates from a person between 18 and 65 years old who received the Ad26.COV2.S COVID-19 vaccine or a placebo. CDR3 sequence reads: CASRHTPTGVYEQFF. CDR3 DNA sequence: TGTGCCAGCAGGCATACCCCAACAGGGGTATATGAGCAGTTCTTC.